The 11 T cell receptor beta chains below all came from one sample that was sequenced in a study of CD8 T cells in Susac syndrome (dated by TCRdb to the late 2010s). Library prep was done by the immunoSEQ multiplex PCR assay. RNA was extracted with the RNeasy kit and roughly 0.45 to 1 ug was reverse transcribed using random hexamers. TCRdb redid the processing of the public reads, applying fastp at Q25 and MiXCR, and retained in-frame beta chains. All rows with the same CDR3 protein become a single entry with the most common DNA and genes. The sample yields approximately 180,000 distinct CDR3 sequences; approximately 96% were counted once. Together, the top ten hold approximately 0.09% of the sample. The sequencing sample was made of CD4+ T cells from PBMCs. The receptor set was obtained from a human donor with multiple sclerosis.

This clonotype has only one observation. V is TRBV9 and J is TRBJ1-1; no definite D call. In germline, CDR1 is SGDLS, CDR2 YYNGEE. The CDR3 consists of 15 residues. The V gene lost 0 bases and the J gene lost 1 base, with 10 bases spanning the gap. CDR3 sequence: CASSVGSLGNTEAFF. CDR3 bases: TGTGCCAGCAGCGTAGGATCTCTCGGGAACACTGAAGCTTTCTTT.

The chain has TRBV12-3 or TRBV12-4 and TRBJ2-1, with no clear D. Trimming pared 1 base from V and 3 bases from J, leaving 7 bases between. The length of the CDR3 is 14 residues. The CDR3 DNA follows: TGTGCCAGCAGTTTAGGCCTATACTACAATGAGCAGTTCTTC. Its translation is CASSLGLYYNEQFF.

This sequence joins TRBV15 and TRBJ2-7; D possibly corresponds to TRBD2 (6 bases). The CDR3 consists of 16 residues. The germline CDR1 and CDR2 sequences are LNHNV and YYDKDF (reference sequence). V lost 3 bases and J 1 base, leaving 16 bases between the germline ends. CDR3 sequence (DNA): TGTGCCACCAGCAGCCCAAGCGGGTATATGTCCTACGAGCAGTACTTC. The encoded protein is CATSSPSGYMSYEQYF.

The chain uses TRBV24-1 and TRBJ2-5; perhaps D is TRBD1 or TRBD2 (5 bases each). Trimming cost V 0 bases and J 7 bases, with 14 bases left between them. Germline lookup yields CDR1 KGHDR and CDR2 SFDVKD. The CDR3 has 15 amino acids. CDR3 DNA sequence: TGTGCCACCAGTGATTTGCAGAGGGGAAGGGGGACCCAGTACTTC. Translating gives CATSDLQRGRGTQYF.

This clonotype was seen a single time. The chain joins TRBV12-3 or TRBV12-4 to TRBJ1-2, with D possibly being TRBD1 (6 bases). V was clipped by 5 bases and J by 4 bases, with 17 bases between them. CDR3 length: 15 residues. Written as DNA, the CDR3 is TGTGCCAGCAGTGCCCGGGGGGGCTCGATCTATGGCTACACCTTC. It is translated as CASSARGGSIYGYTF.

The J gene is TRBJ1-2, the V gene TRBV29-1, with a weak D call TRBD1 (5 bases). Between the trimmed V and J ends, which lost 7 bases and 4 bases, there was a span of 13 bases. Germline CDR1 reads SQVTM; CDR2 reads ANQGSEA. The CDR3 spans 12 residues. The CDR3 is CSAAGRGYGYTF. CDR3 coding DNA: TGCAGCGCCGCGGGGAGGGGCTATGGCTACACCTTC.

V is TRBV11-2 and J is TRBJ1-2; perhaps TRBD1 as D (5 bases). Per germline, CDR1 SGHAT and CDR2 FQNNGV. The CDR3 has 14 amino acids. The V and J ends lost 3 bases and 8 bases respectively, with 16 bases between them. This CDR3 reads CASSFPFRGTGYTF. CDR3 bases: TGTGCCAGCAGCTTCCCATTCCGGGGCACGGGCTACACCTTC. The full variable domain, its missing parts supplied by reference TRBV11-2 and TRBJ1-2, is EAGVAQSPRYKIIEKRQSVAFWCNPISGHATLYWYQQILGQGPKLLIQFQNNGVVDDSQLPKDRFSAERLKGVDSTLKIQPAKLEDSAVYLCASSFPFRGTGYTFGSGTRLTVV.

The CDR3 nucleotides are TGCGCCAGCAGCCAGGCCCTGGTGGATACGCAGTATTTT. This translates into CASSQALVDTQYF. V is TRBV4-3 and J is TRBJ2-3; D remains ambiguous. Germline CDR1 is LGHNA and CDR2 is YSLEER. This CDR3 has 13 amino acids. Trimming cost V 3 bases and J 6 bases, with 10 bases left between them.

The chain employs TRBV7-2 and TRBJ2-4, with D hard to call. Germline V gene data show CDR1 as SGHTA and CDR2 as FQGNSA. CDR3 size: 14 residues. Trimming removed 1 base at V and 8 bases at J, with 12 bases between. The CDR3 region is CASSLDVGMDIQYF. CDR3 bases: TGTGCCAGCAGCTTAGATGTGGGGATGGACATTCAGTACTTC.

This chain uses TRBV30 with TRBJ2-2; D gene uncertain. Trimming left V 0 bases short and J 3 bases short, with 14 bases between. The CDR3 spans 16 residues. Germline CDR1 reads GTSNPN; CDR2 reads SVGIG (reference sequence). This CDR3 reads CAWSVLLGGDTGELFF. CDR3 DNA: TGTGCCTGGAGTGTACTGTTGGGTGGAGACACCGGGGAGCTGTTTTTT.

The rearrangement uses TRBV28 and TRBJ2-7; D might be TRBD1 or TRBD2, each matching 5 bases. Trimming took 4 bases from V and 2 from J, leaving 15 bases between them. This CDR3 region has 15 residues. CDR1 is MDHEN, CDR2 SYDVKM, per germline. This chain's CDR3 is CASSSTRDGTYEQYF. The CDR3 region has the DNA TGTGCCAGCAGTTCTACTCGGGACGGAACCTACGAGCAGTACTTC.